The 22 T cell receptor beta chains below come from one sample, sequenced in a study of cytomegalovirus exposure and HLA in healthy donors. Primers included in the PCR were 60 Vbeta and 13 Jbeta primers. Assay: immunoSEQ multiplex PCR; the TCRdb copy retains only in-frame clones and omits some. In the table there are about 73,000 clones, over 70% of which are singletons. Sequencing used PBMCs. The receptors derive from a man aged 65-85 years in good health and CMV-seronegative.

The CDR3, as DNA: TGTGCCAGCAGCCAAGACGGCGCCCAGACAGGGAAACACGCCTACCAAGAGACCCAGTACTTC. This sequence encodes CASSQDGAQTGKHAYQETQYF. The genes are TRBV14 and TRBJ2-5, with 7 bases identical to TRBD1. V lost 0 bases and J lost 0; bases outside the gene matches: 19. The CDR3 totals 21 residues. Germline assignment: CDR1 SGHDN and CDR2 FVKESK.

CDR3 nucleotide sequence: TGTGCCAGCAGCTCGACGATTGGACAGGCAGGGGAGACCCAGTACTTC. Residues: CASSSTIGQAGETQYF. This chain connects TRBV7-9 to TRBJ2-5; 7 bases fit TRBD1. Germline V gene sequence: CDR1 SEHNR, CDR2 FQNEAQ (reference sequence). Trimming cost V 4 bases and J 5 bases; bases outside gene matches: 13. The CDR3 extends over 16 amino acids.

This rearrangement joins TRBV14 to TRBJ1-5; D gene ambiguous. The length of the CDR3 is 17 residues. CDR1 is SGHDN and CDR2 is FVKESK in the germline V gene. V lost 0 bases, J lost 1 base, and 13 bases lay in between. DNA of the CDR3: TGTGCCAGCAGCCAAGATCGGAGCGCGATCAGCAATCAGCCCCAGCATTTT. This sequence encodes CASSQDRSAISNQPQHF. The whole variable domain, filled in from reference TRBV14 and TRBJ1-5, reads EAGVTQFPSHSVIEKGQTVTLRCDPISGHDNLYWYRRVMGKEIKFLLHFVKESKQDESGMPNNRFLAERTGGTYSTLKVQPAELEDSGVYFCASSQDRSAISNQPQHFGDGTRLSIL.

The chain employs TRBV6-5 and TRBJ1-2, with a weak D call TRBD1 (5 bases). The CDR3 runs 15 residues. Trimming shortened V by 9 bases and J by 2 bases, and 19 bases separated the two germline ends. CDR1 MNHEY and CDR2 SVGAGI come from the germline V gene. The CDR3 bases are TGTGCCAGTAGGCCAGCCCAGGGCAGAAACTATGGCTACACCTTC. It yields the protein CASRPAQGRNYGYTF.

J is TRBJ2-7 and V is TRBV11-2; D is uncertain. Trimming pared 2 bases from V and 7 bases from J, leaving 9 bases between. CDR3 length: 12 residues. Germline values: CDR1 SGHAT, CDR2 FQNNGV. The CDR3 spells CASSLFAVEQYF. CDR3 nucleotide sequence: TGTGCCAGCAGCTTATTTGCGGTTGAGCAGTACTTC.

This clone was observed a handful of times. The V and J genes are TRBV5-1 and TRBJ1-4; 8 nucleotides align to TRBD1. Per germline, CDR1 SGHRS and CDR2 YFSETQ. This CDR3 has 16 amino acids. The trim removed 4 bases at V and 8 bases at J, leaving 13 bases unmatched. CDR3 coding DNA: TGCGCCAGCAGCCAAGGGGCCGGGACAGGTGGGGAAAAACTGTTTTTT. Amino acids: CASSQGAGTGGEKLFF.

The chain joins TRBV7-9 to TRBJ2-5, with TRBD2 matching 10 bases. J was trimmed by 5 bases and V by 2 bases; bases with no gene match: 8. The CDR3 length is 16 residues. The germline V gene encodes CDR1 SEHNR and CDR2 FQNEAQ (reference sequence). The CDR3 sequence: CASSLQASGSGETQYF. The CDR3 nucleotides read TGTGCCAGCAGCTTACAGGCTAGCGGGAGCGGGGAGACCCAGTACTTC.

V and J are TRBV7-6 and TRBJ2-7, with 12 bases fitting TRBD1. Germline values: CDR1 SGHVS, CDR2 FNYEAQ. The ends lost 3 bases at V and 6 bases at J; junction bases unmatched: 6. The CDR3 runs 15 residues. The CDR3 protein is CASSFSRDRGREQYF. The CDR3 DNA reads as TGTGCCAGCAGCTTTAGCCGGGACAGGGGGCGCGAGCAGTACTTC.

This chain uses TRBV10-3 with TRBJ1-4; 7 positions agree with TRBD1. CDR3 length equals 16 residues. The V gene's germline CDR1 is ENHRY and CDR2 SYGVKD. V dropped 0 bases and J dropped 0; count of bases not matched to a gene: 1. This CDR3 is CAISESQGATNEKLFF. DNA for the CDR3: TGTGCCATCAGTGAGTCCCAGGGGGCAACTAATGAAAAACTGTTTTTT.

V gene TRBV11-2 combines with J gene TRBJ2-4, with D perhaps TRBD1 (5 bases). The germline CDR1 and CDR2 sequences are SGHAT and FQNNGV. The CDR3 extends over 17 amino acids. V lost 1 base and J lost 1, with 14 bases in between. CDR3 protein: CASSLGGLLLAKNIQYF. The CDR3 DNA sequence: TGTGCCAGCAGCTTAGGGGGCCTCTTACTCGCCAAAAACATTCAGTACTTC.

The chain carries TRBV2 and TRBJ2-5, with 7 bases fitting TRBD1. CDR1 is SNHLY and CDR2 is FYNNEI in the germline V gene. The ends lost 5 bases at V and 4 bases at J; junction bases unmatched: 10. The CDR3 consists of 15 residues. CDR3 sequence reads: CASSLQGVGAETQYF. The CDR3 bases are TGTGCCAGCAGTCTCCAGGGGGTTGGGGCAGAGACCCAGTACTTC. Using reference TRBV2 and TRBJ2-5 for the parts outside the CDR3, the full variable domain is EPEVTQTPSHQVTQMGQEVILRCVPISNHLYFYWYRQILGQKVEFLVSFYNNEISEKSEIFDDQFSVERPDGSNFTLKIRSTKLEDSAMYFCASSLQGVGAETQYFGPGTRLLVL.

This clone was found a few times. V usage is TRBV29-1 and J usage is TRBJ1-4, with TRBD1 as a possible D gene (6 bases). Germline CDR1 reads SQVTM; CDR2 reads ANQGSEA. The CDR3 has 15 residues. V was clipped by 4 bases and J by 8 bases, with 20 bases between them. The CDR3 is CSVGKQGGRGEKLFF. In nucleotides, the CDR3 is TGCAGCGTTGGAAAACAGGGAGGGCGAGGAGAAAAACTGTTTTTT.

In the case of this clone: The junction does not match germline at one end; this may be a read error. The CDR3 nucleotides read TGTTCCAGCAATTCCCCGACAGCCTACGAGCAGTACTTC. This translates into CSSNSPTAYEQYF. The genes are TRBV6-6 and TRBJ2-7; the D gene is possibly TRBD1 (5 bases). CDR3 length: 13 residues. Germline V gene data show CDR1 as MNHNY and CDR2 as SVGAGI (reference sequence).

The chain joins TRBV5-1 to TRBJ2-1, with TRBD2 matching 15 bases. Germline CDR1 and CDR2: SGHRS and YFSETQ. The CDR3 is 16 residues long. Losses at the gene ends were 6 bases for V and 9 bases for J; bases not matched to a gene: 10. Here the CDR3 DNA reads TGCGCCAGCAATGGACTAGCGGGAGGGCCATTGCGTGAGCAGTTCTTC. As protein: CASNGLAGGPLREQFF.

The chain employs TRBV11-2 and TRBJ2-3; D is perhaps TRBD1 (7 bases). The CDR3 loop spans 17 amino acids. Germline loops: CDR1 SGHAT, CDR2 FQNNGV. V was clipped by 0 bases and J by 3 bases, with 16 bases between them. CDR3 in DNA: TGTGCCAGCAGCTTAGATCAGAGAGCAGGGGGGACAGATACGCAGTATTTT. Protein sequence: CASSLDQRAGGTDTQYF.

This rearrangement joins TRBV7-2 to TRBJ2-2; the D gene is possibly TRBD2 (6 bases). This CDR3 contains 14 residues. V gave up 5 bases and J gave up 9 bases, with 16 bases separating them. Per the germline V gene, CDR1 is SGHTA and CDR2 is FQGNSA. The CDR3 DNA is TGTGCCAGCAGCCCTGGGGGAGGACGTCGGGAGCTGTTTTTT. Its translation is CASSPGGGRRELFF.

This sequence joins TRBV30 and TRBJ1-2, with D hard to call. The CDR3 contains 12 residues. V was shortened by 2 bases and J by 2 bases, with 6 bases between the two germline ends. In germline, CDR1 is GTSNPN, CDR2 SVGIG (reference sequence). CDR3 nucleotide sequence: TGTGCCTGGAGTCCCGTGAACTATGGCTACACCTTC. This codes for CAWSPVNYGYTF.

V usage is TRBV10-3 and J usage is TRBJ2-1, with D perhaps TRBD2 (6 bases). The germline V gene encodes CDR1 ENHRY and CDR2 SYGVKD. V dropped 0 bases and J dropped 14 bases, with 14 bases sitting between them. The CDR3 has 13 residues. Here the CDR3 reads CAISESGRGGEFF. The CDR3 DNA follows: TGTGCCATCAGTGAGTCTGGGCGGGGAGGTGAGTTCTTC.

V is TRBV29-1 and J is TRBJ1-2; D remains unclear. Germline values: CDR1 SQVTM, CDR2 ANQGSEA. V shed 4 bases and J shed 3 bases, with 9 bases lying between them. The CDR3 length is 12 residues. CDR3 sequence reads: CSVGQYDYGYTF. The CDR3 DNA reads as TGCAGCGTTGGTCAGTACGACTATGGCTACACCTTC.

This clone came up once. The gene calls are TRBV5-1 and TRBJ2-2; a weak D match, TRBD2 (6 bases). The CDR3 covers 15 residues. CDR1 and CDR2 from the germline V gene are SGHRS and YFSETQ. V was clipped by 0 bases and J by 7 bases, with 13 bases between them. The CDR3 region is CASSLETSLIGELFF. In DNA, the CDR3 is TGCGCCAGCAGCTTGGAGACTAGTTTAATCGGGGAGCTGTTTTTT.

The CDR3 loop is CASSRDTGQSSPLHF. CDR3 in DNA: TGTGCCAGTAGTCGTGACACTGGACAGTCATCACCCCTCCACTTT. The rearrangement joins TRBV19 to TRBJ1-6, with TRBD1 as a possible D gene (6 bases). V was clipped by 5 bases and J by 10 bases, with 18 bases between them. The CDR3 extends over 15 amino acids. Germline V gene lookup returns CDR1 LNHDA and CDR2 SQIVND (reference sequence).

The CDR3 nucleotides read TGTGCCAGTAGTATTCCAGAGGGGGAGAATTCACCCCTCCACTTT. Amino acids: CASSIPEGENSPLHF. The chain uses TRBV19 and TRBJ1-6; tentatively, D is TRBD1 (6 bases). Germline V lookup: CDR1 LNHDA, CDR2 SQIVND (reference sequence). CDR3 length: 15 amino acids. The V end was cut by 3 bases, the J end by 7 bases, with 13 bases between. Filled out from reference TRBV19 and TRBJ1-6, the complete variable domain reads DGGITQSPKYLFRKEGQNVTLSCEQNLNHDAMYWYRQDPGQGLRLIYYSQIVNDFQKGDIAEGYSVSREKKESFPLTVTSAQKNPTAFYLCASSIPEGENSPLHFGNGTRLTVT.